A single sample gave rise to the 18 T cell receptor beta chains below, sequenced in a study of T-cell memory formation after mild COVID-19. One entry per CDR3 protein, called by TCRdb with MiXCR from the 5' RACE reads. The data show 200,000 to 250,000 distinct CDR3 sequences, 10% to 13% seen once. Sample: PBMCs or a T cell subset sorted from them (not recorded which). Receptors originate from a man younger than 35 who had mild COVID-19 (a few samples of this study predate the infection). Cell type and time point are not known.

J is TRBJ1-2 and V is TRBV5-1, with TRBD1 as a possible D gene (6 bases). V lost 7 bases and J lost 10, with 29 bases in between. The CDR3 sequence is 16 residues long. Germline CDR1 is SGHRS and CDR2 is YFSETQ. CDR3 DNA sequence: TGCGCCAGCTCCGAGTCACCCGGGGGGGCTTCATGGGACTACACCTTC. Translated, it gives CASSESPGGASWDYTF.

The chain carries TRBV28 and TRBJ2-3, with a tentative D call TRBD2 (5 bases). Germline V CDR1 and CDR2: MDHEN, SYDVKM. This CDR3 is built from 15 residues. Trimming took off 5 bases at V and 3 bases at J, with 15 bases between the two ends. The CDR3 sequence: CASSDYGKTTDTQYF. CDR3 nucleotide sequence: TGTGCCAGCAGTGATTACGGGAAAACTACAGATACGCAGTATTTT. Combining the CDR3 with reference TRBV28 and TRBJ2-3 gives the whole variable domain DVKVTQSSRYLVKRTGEKVFLECVQDMDHENMFWYRQDPGLGLRLIYFSYDVKMKEKGDIPEGYSVSREKKERFSLILESASTNQTSMYLCASSDYGKTTDTQYFGPGTRLTVL.

This clonotype was recorded a few times. This rearrangement joins TRBV5-6 to TRBJ2-1; D is perhaps TRBD1 (5 bases). This CDR3 contains 16 residues. Looked up from germline, CDR1 is SGHDT and CDR2 is YYEEEE. Trimming left V 2 bases short and J 7 bases short, with 19 bases between. The CDR3 DNA is TGTGCCAGCAGCTTCCTCTTACGGACACTTCGGAATGAGCAGTTCTTC. As protein: CASSFLLRTLRNEQFF.

This clonotype was counted between two and nine times. J is TRBJ1-4 and V is TRBV7-2, with no clear D. This CDR3 region has 15 residues. Trimming removed 6 bases from V and 8 bases from J, with 19 bases in between. CDR1 and CDR2 (germline): SGHTA, FQGNSA. CDR3 DNA: TGTGCCAGCAGGGTGGACCGGTCGGGTTTCGAAAAACTGTTTTTT. Its protein is CASRVDRSGFEKLFF.

This clonotype was observed a few times. The V and J genes are TRBV5-5 and TRBJ1-2; D gene uncertain. The CDR3 has 13 amino acids. The germline V and J ends were trimmed by 3 bases and 3 bases, with 9 bases remaining between them. Germline lookup yields CDR1 SGHKS and CDR2 YYEKEE (reference sequence). The CDR3 DNA follows: TGTGCCAGCAGCTGGCAAAGGGACTATGGCTACACCTTC. It codes for CASSWQRDYGYTF.

CDR3 nucleotide sequence: TGTGCCAGCAGCCCCAGGGGGTACACTGAAGCTTTCTTT. It translates to CASSPRGYTEAFF. The rearrangement links TRBV7-2 to TRBJ1-1; TRBD1 matches at 7 bases. The germline V gene has CDR1 SGHTA and CDR2 FQGNSA. Losses at the gene ends were 5 bases for V and 3 bases for J; bases not matched to a gene: 3. This CDR3 is built from 13 residues.

This clonotype came up a few times. The J gene is TRBJ1-2, the V gene TRBV7-2, with D possibly TRBD1 on 5 matching bases. This CDR3 spans 14 amino acids. V lost 5 bases and J 5 bases, leaving 15 bases between the germline ends. Germline CDR1 SGHTA, CDR2 FQGNSA. As DNA, the CDR3 is TGTGCCAGCAGCACCGCACAGCAGGGATATGGCTACACCTTC. Its translation is CASSTAQQGYGYTF.

This clonotype was seen a few times. V is TRBV11-3 and J is TRBJ2-3, with a weak D call TRBD2 (6 bases). CDR1 and CDR2 (germline): SGHNT, YENEEA. Trimming removed 5 bases at V and 6 bases at J, with 12 bases between. The CDR3 covers 13 residues. The CDR3 protein is CASSRSGRDTQYF. DNA of the CDR3: TGTGCCAGCAGCCGATCAGGGAGGGATACGCAGTATTTT.

V is TRBV7-2 and J is TRBJ1-2; no firm D call. This CDR3 spans 14 amino acids. V lost 4 bases and J 2 bases, leaving 11 bases between the germline ends. Per germline, CDR1 SGHTA and CDR2 FQGNSA. The CDR3 spells CASSSPRLNYGYTF. The CDR3 region has the DNA TGTGCCAGCAGCTCCCCAAGGTTAAACTATGGCTACACCTTC.

This clonotype was picked up many times. This chain connects TRBV12-5 to TRBJ2-3, with D possibly TRBD1 on 6 matching bases. Germline CDR1 reads LGHNT; CDR2 reads FRNRAP. V shed 6 bases and J shed 4 bases, with 11 bases lying between them. The CDR3 spans 13 residues. The CDR3 protein is CASGTDRSDTQYF. For the CDR3, the DNA is TGTGCTAGTGGCACTGACAGGTCAGATACGCAGTATTTT.

The genes are TRBV11-2 and TRBJ2-1, with TRBD1 matching 9 bases. V shed 5 bases and J 10 bases; nucleotides not matched to a gene: 6. The CDR3 consists of 13 residues. Germline CDR1 SGHAT, CDR2 FQNNGV. CDR3 in amino acids: CASSRDRADEQFF. CDR3 DNA sequence: TGTGCCAGCAGCCGGGACAGGGCAGACGAGCAGTTCTTC.

Many counts were recorded for this clonotype. The V gene is TRBV7-2, the J gene TRBJ1-1; no definite D call. This CDR3 is built from 14 residues. Germline CDR1 and CDR2: SGHTA and FQGNSA. V lost 2 bases, J lost 6 bases, and 13 bases lay in between. The CDR3 bases are TGTGCCAGCAGCTTAAGGGCCCGCGGCTCTGAAGCTTTCTTT. Translation gives CASSLRARGSEAFF.

This clonotype was observed a handful of times. As DNA, the CDR3 is TGTGCCAGCAGTGAAGGGGGGGTGGACTATGGCTACACCTTC. It codes for CASSEGGVDYGYTF. The V and J genes are TRBV6-1 and TRBJ1-2, with D possibly TRBD1 on 5 matching bases. Germline V gene sequence: CDR1 MNHNS, CDR2 SASEGT. The CDR3 spans 14 residues. V gave up 1 base and J gave up 3 bases, with 9 bases separating them.

The sample holds a few counts of this clonotype. In nucleotides, the CDR3 is TGCAGCGTCCAGGACAGGGCGAACACCGGGGAGCTGTTTTTT. This codes for CSVQDRANTGELFF. The rearrangement links TRBV29-1 to TRBJ2-2; the match to TRBD1 covers 8 bases. The V gene end was trimmed by 6 bases and the J gene end by 0 bases; junction bases not matched to a gene: 3. The CDR3 contains 14 residues. The germline gives CDR1 SQVTM, CDR2 ANQGSEA.

This chain uses TRBV27 with TRBJ2-2; no clear D gene. Germline CDR1 reads MNHEY; CDR2 reads SMNVEV (reference sequence). The CDR3 has 13 amino acids. Trimming left V 4 bases short and J 9 bases short, with 12 bases between. This CDR3 reads CASSSPTGWELFF. In DNA form, the CDR3 reads TGTGCCAGCAGTTCCCCGACGGGCTGGGAGCTGTTTTTT.

This chain uses TRBV29-1 with TRBJ2-7; 10 bases map to TRBD1. Germline V gene data show CDR1 as SQVTM and CDR2 as ANQGSEA. The CDR3 extends over 12 amino acids. The junction had 0 bases not matched to a gene; V was cut back by 4 bases and J by 3 bases. The CDR3 loop is CSVGTGGYEQYF. The CDR3 DNA reads TGCAGCGTTGGGACAGGGGGCTACGAGCAGTACTTC.

V is TRBV5-5 and J is TRBJ2-5; D is undetermined. Trimming removed 6 bases at V and 4 bases at J, with 13 bases between. The CDR3 extends over 13 amino acids. Germline values: CDR1 SGHKS, CDR2 YYEKEE (reference sequence). The CDR3 bases are TGTGCCAGCATCATGAGTCCGAGAGAGACCCAGTACTTC. It is translated as CASIMSPRETQYF. Together with reference TRBV5-5 and TRBJ2-5, the CDR3 gives the full variable domain: DAGVTQSPTHLIKTRGQQVTLRCSPISGHKSVSWYQQVLGQGPQFIFQYYEKEERGRGNFPDRFSARQFPNYSSELNVNALLLGDSALYLCASIMSPRETQYFGPGTRLLVL.

This clonotype was seen repeatedly, ten times or more. The chain recombines TRBV7-2 with TRBJ1-5; possible D gene TRBD1, 6 bases. CDR1 and CDR2 from the germline V gene are SGHTA and FQGNSA. The CDR3 totals 15 residues. V was shortened by 4 bases and J by 2 bases, with 12 bases between the two germline ends. CDR3 residues: CASSSSRGGNQPQHF. The CDR3 nucleotides are TGTGCCAGCAGCTCCAGCAGGGGTGGCAATCAGCCCCAGCATTTT.